Listed below are T cell receptor beta chains from one sample, sequenced in a study of T cell repertoires in cytomegalovirus infection. Their target antigens are unknown. TCRdb re-analysed the reads in MiXCR, keeping a single row per CDR3 protein. The repertoire holds about 270,000 distinct CDR3 sequences, with about 20% as singletons. The specimen comprised cultured PBMCs, sampled from culture after CMV antigen stimulation. The receptor set was obtained from a human donor in good health (CMV status not recorded). Some clones in this sample may be carry-over from other donors' samples. The CDR3 runs from the conserved cysteine through the conserved F or W. The D gene is left open where the match is weak. For some rows the clone size is stated as once, few or many, or as a class when expanded; others skip it.

J gene: TRBJ2-1; V gene: TRBV28; CDR3 length: 18; clone size: few; D gene: TRBD2; CDR3 protein: CASSLPGAGGYSYNEQFF; CDR3 DNA: TGTGCCAGCAGCTTGCCTGGAGCGGGAGGATACTCCTACAATGAGCAGTTCTTC
J gene: TRBJ1-2; V gene: TRBV7-2; CDR3 length: 14; clone size: few; D gene: TRBD1; CDR3 protein: CASSFKGQIYGYTF; CDR3 DNA: TGTGCCAGCAGCTTTAAGGGACAGATCTATGGCTACACCTTC
J gene: TRBJ2-2; V gene: TRBV7-6; CDR3 length: 14; clone size: .; D gene: .; CDR3 protein: CASSFSSGTGELFF; CDR3 DNA: TGTGCCAGCAGCTTTAGTTCTGGGACCGGGGAGCTGTTTTTT
J gene: TRBJ1-5; V gene: TRBV7-9; CDR3 length: 14; clone size: many; D gene: .; CDR3 protein: CASSLEDSNQPQHF; CDR3 DNA: TGTGCCAGCAGCTTGGAAGACAGCAATCAGCCCCAGCATTTT
J gene: TRBJ1-1; V gene: TRBV7-9; CDR3 length: 20; clone size: many; D gene: TRBD1; CDR3 protein: CASSSLPPTGVSFLNTEAFF; CDR3 DNA: TGTGCCAGCAGCTCTCTACCCCCGACAGGGGTATCCTTCCTGAACACTGAAGCTTTCTTT
J gene: TRBJ1-3; V gene: TRBV12-3/TRBV12-4; CDR3 length: 14; clone size: few; D gene: .; CDR3 protein: CASSFEFSGNTIYF; CDR3 DNA: TGTGCCAGCAGTTTTGAATTCTCTGGAAACACCATATATTTT
J gene: TRBJ2-5; V gene: TRBV28; CDR3 length: 16; clone size: .; D gene: TRBD1; CDR3 protein: CASSSLDRVNQETQYF; CDR3 DNA: TGTGCCAGCAGTTCTCTCGACAGGGTAAACCAAGAGACCCAGTACTTC
J gene: TRBJ2-7; V gene: TRBV4-1; CDR3 length: 14; clone size: .; D gene: TRBD2; CDR3 protein: CASSQTSGRDEQYF; CDR3 DNA: TGTGCCAGCAGCCAGACTAGCGGGAGAGATGAGCAGTACTTC
J gene: TRBJ2-1; V gene: TRBV7-2; CDR3 length: 15; clone size: .; D gene: TRBD2; CDR3 protein: CASSRGLAGGGEQFF; CDR3 DNA: TGTGCCAGCAGCCGGGGACTAGCGGGAGGGGGGGAGCAGTTCTTC
J gene: TRBJ2-1; V gene: TRBV11-2; CDR3 length: 15; clone size: many; D gene: TRBD2; CDR3 protein: CASSSAGLAPGEQFF; CDR3 DNA: TGTGCCAGCAGCTCAGCCGGACTAGCCCCAGGCGAGCAGTTCTTC
J gene: TRBJ1-4; V gene: TRBV20-1; CDR3 length: 13; clone size: .; D gene: .; CDR3 protein: CSGQGTTNEKLFF; CDR3 DNA: TGCAGTGGCCAGGGAACAACTAATGAAAAACTGTTTTTT